Reported below is one T cell receptor (beta chain). The data were produced by immunoSEQ multiplex PCR, yet TCRdb's version contains in-frame clones alone and is incomplete. The table records 150,000 to 200,000 clones, over 85% of them present only once. This sample was taken from a study of control samples from healthy donors and cancer patients. The CDR3 runs to 19 residues. Unmatched junction bases numbered 13, after V lost 2 bases and J lost 0 bases. Germline-derived CDR1 and CDR2 are SGHKS and YYEKEE (reference sequence). This receptor was taken from a young man in good health. J is TRBJ1-5 and V is TRBV5-5, with 8 bases aligning to TRBD1. The specimen was blood. CDR3 residues: CASSFAYDYRGNSNQPQHF. As DNA, the CDR3 is TGTGCCAGCAGCTTTGCCTATGATTACAGGGGGAATAGCAATCAGCCCCAGCATTTT.